This is a list of T cell receptor beta chains from one sample in a study of cytomegalovirus exposure and HLA in healthy donors. The data were produced by immunoSEQ multiplex PCR, yet TCRdb's version contains in-frame clones alone and is incomplete. The sample has over 150,000 clones; approximately 96% are singletons. The sequenced sample consisted of PBMCs. The receptors derive from a young woman in good health and CMV-seronegative. Each CDR3 is given with its conserved first and last residue. The order of the fields is D gene, V gene, J gene, clone size, CDR3 protein, CDR3 DNA. D genes are given only for firm matches. Clone size is stated in some rows and not others, as once, few, many or a class when expanded.

TRBD2	TRBV9	TRBJ2-5	-	CASSVGGGSGGLETQYF	TGTGCCAGCAGCGTAGGAGGCGGTAGCGGGGGATTAGAGACCCAGTACTTC
TRBD2	TRBV6-1	TRBJ2-2	-	CASSERLAGERILNTGELFF	TGTGCCAGCAGTGAAAGACTAGCGGGGGAGCGGATATTGAACACCGGGGAGCTGTTTTTT
TRBD1	TRBV30	TRBJ2-4	-	CAWGPRDRDSNIQYF	TGTGCCTGGGGGCCCCGGGACAGGGATTCAAACATTCAGTACTTC
TRBD1	TRBV7-2	TRBJ1-5	-	CASSRHSGTGPNQPQHF	TGTGCCAGCAGTAGACATTCGGGGACAGGGCCCAATCAGCCCCAGCATTTT
-	TRBV2	TRBJ2-3	-	CASSILGGSTDTQYF	TGTGCCAGCAGCATTCTCGGGGGTAGCACAGATACGCAGTATTTT
TRBD1	TRBV5-1	TRBJ1-2	-	CASSASGTGASGYTF	TGCGCCAGCAGCGCATCCGGGACAGGGGCATCTGGCTACACCTTC
-	TRBV27	TRBJ2-5	-	CASSPYLGGAQFGTQYF	TGTGCCAGCAGTCCCTACTTGGGGGGGGCTCAATTCGGGACCCAGTACTTC
-	TRBV6-1	TRBJ2-7	-	CASSEDPQDLREQYF	TGTGCCAGCAGTGAAGACCCTCAAGATCTACGCGAGCAGTACTTC
-	TRBV9	TRBJ1-2	-	CASSERPSTNYGYTF	TGTGCCAGCAGCGAGCGACCGAGTACTAACTATGGCTACACCTTC
TRBD2	TRBV6-4	TRBJ2-1	-	CASRDGLAGGPQFF	TGTGCCAGCAGAGACGGACTAGCGGGGGGCCCCCAGTTCTTC
TRBD1	TRBV5-6	TRBJ2-1	once	CASSLVTGTERNEQFF	TGTGCCAGCAGCTTGGTGACCGGGACAGAGCGAAATGAGCAGTTCTTC
TRBD1	TRBV9	TRBJ2-1	-	CASSVDRTGTYNEQFF	TGTGCCAGCAGCGTAGATCGGACAGGAACCTACAATGAGCAGTTCTTC
TRBD1	TRBV2	TRBJ1-2	-	CASRDRGLGYGYTF	TGTGCCAGCAGGGACAGGGGGTTAGGGTATGGCTACACCTTC
TRBD2	TRBV19	TRBJ2-1	-	CASSPSGGGNNEQFF	TGTGCCAGTAGTCCAAGCGGGGGGGGCAACAATGAGCAGTTCTTC
-	TRBV6-1	TRBJ2-2	-	CASSGSGSQMATGELFF	TGTGCCAGCAGTGGATCAGGGTCCCAAATGGCTACCGGGGAGCTGTTTTTT
TRBD2	TRBV9	TRBJ2-2	-	CASSVGLVGTGELFF	TGTGCCAGCAGCGTGGGACTAGTCGGCACCGGGGAGCTGTTTTTT
TRBD1	TRBV9	TRBJ1-2	-	CASSVVSGRGRDYTF	TGTGCCAGCAGCGTAGTGTCGGGCAGGGGGCGAGACTACACCTTC
TRBD2	TRBV19	TRBJ2-1	-	CASSTTSGVYDEQFF	TGTGCCAGTAGTACAACTAGCGGGGTTTACGATGAGCAGTTCTTC
TRBD1	TRBV4-1	TRBJ2-7	-	CASSPRQGPYEQYF	TGCGCCAGCAGCCCGAGACAGGGGCCCTACGAGCAGTACTTC
-	TRBV5-6	TRBJ2-3	once	CASSLKSSGDTQYF	TGTGCCAGCAGCTTGAAGTCTAGTGGCGATACGCAGTATTTT
TRBD2	TRBV2	TRBJ2-5	-	CASTRTSGGLGKGETQYF	TGTGCCAGTACGCGGACTAGCGGGGGGCTAGGGAAAGGGGAGACCCAGTACTTC
-	TRBV11-1	TRBJ2-2	-	CASSPYGGELFF	TGTGCCAGCAGCCCGTACGGCGGGGAGCTGTTTTTT
-	TRBV2	TRBJ2-3	once	CASSVAEGGLSTDTQYF	TGTGCCAGCAGTGTGGCAGAGGGAGGACTCAGCACAGATACGCAGTATTTT
-	TRBV18	TRBJ2-5	-	CASSQLANQETQYF	TGTGCCAGCTCGCAACTAGCCAACCAAGAGACCCAGTACTTC
TRBD1	TRBV12-5	TRBJ1-2	-	CASGSWDRVSGYTF	TGTGCTAGTGGTTCTTGGGACAGGGTATCTGGCTACACCTTC
TRBD1	TRBV5-1	TRBJ1-6	-	CASSFGTAGDNSPLHF	TGCGCCAGCAGCTTTGGGACAGCCGGGGATAATTCACCCCTCCACTTT
TRBD1	TRBV7-7	TRBJ2-7	-	CASSLGQGGYEQYF	TGTGCTAGCAGCCTGGGACAGGGGGGTTACGAGCAGTACTTC
-	TRBV10-3	TRBJ2-1	-	CAINGGNGEQFF	TGTGCCATCAACGGAGGTAACGGTGAGCAGTTCTTC
-	TRBV5-1	TRBJ2-1	-	CASSWTESEYNEQFF	TGCGCCAGCAGCTGGACAGAGTCAGAGTACAATGAGCAGTTCTTC
-	TRBV7-2	TRBJ1-2	-	CASSFALEGREKGGYTF	TGTGCCAGCAGCTTCGCCTTGGAGGGGCGGGAGAAGGGTGGCTACACCTTC
-	TRBV7-8	TRBJ2-7	-	CASSRLEVHEQYF	TGTGCCAGCAGCAGGCTAGAAGTCCACGAGCAGTACTTC
TRBD1	TRBV5-1	TRBJ2-5	-	CASSLGTGLWETQYF	TGCGCCAGCAGCTTGGGGACAGGTCTTTGGGAGACCCAGTACTTC
TRBD1	TRBV5-1	TRBJ2-7	-	CASSYDRGSEQYF	TGCGCCAGCAGCTACGACAGGGGGAGCGAGCAGTACTTC
-	TRBV2	TRBJ1-3	-	CASSPRTHGTLPSF	TGTGCCAGCAGTCCAAGGACCCACGGGACACTGCCATCCTTT
-	TRBV11-2	TRBJ2-7	-	CASSPIRGPTSYEQYF	TGTGCCAGCAGCCCGATCCGAGGGCCTACCTCCTACGAGCAGTACTTC
-	TRBV6-9	TRBJ2-3	-	CASRLVPHPNTQYF	TGTGCCAGCCGACTAGTCCCCCACCCGAATACGCAGTATTTT
-	TRBV6-5	TRBJ2-6	-	CASSYAGSGANVLTF	TGTGCCAGCAGTTACGCGGGGTCTGGGGCCAACGTCCTGACTTTC